This TCR beta chain was sequenced during a study of blood T cell repertoires in COVID-19. Enrolled through a virtual design, the participants were between roughly 18 and 95 years of age and came from 24 US areas. Grouping used clinical history reported by participants in a survey and questionnaire. Cohort 3 donors were reported recovered after two negative PCRs, clearance, or symptom resolution. In the source study's methods: Amplification with reference gene primers provided the estimates of nucleated cell counts. The method was immunoSEQ multiplex PCR; TCRdb's version includes in-frame clones alone and lacks a portion of them. The V and J calls and the clone size are those of that table, but D and trimming were determined from the DNA. There are approximately 170,000 clones in the sample; roughly 83% occur only once, and 3.2% lies in the top ten. V gave up 0 bases and J gave up 5 bases, with 5 bases separating them. Germline CDR1 is SGDLS and CDR2 is YYNGEE. The CDR3 loop spans 13 amino acids.

This sequence joins TRBV9 and TRBJ2-2; D call uncertain. This TCR was recovered from a young woman who had recovered from COVID-19. Sequencing used PBMCs or T cells enriched from blood (not recorded which). CDR3 sequence (DNA): TGTGCCAGCAGCGTAGTCCTTACCGGGGAGCTGTTTTTT. Translating it yields CASSVVLTGELFF.